The 6 T cell receptor beta chains in this list originate from one sample, sequenced in a study of shared clonotypes between healthy human individuals. Sequenced by immunoSEQ multiplex PCR; TCRdb stores in-frame clones only, minus some. The sample includes 950,000 to 1,200,000 clones, roughly 80% seen only once; the top ten take more than 0.85%. The sample consisted of memory CD4+ T cells from PBMCs. Subset here: CD45RA-negative fraction. The receptors were sampled from a man between 18 and 29 years old in good health. Some clones in this sample may be carry-over from other donors' samples.

V and J are TRBV27 and TRBJ2-1, with D unclear. The V end lost 5 bases, the J end lost 4 bases, and 15 bases lay between the germline ends. The germline V gene has CDR1 MNHEY and CDR2 SMNVEV (reference sequence). CDR3 length: 15 residues. CDR3 bases: TGTGCCAGCAGTCCCCCCTTTCGGCAGTACAATGAGCAGTTCTTC. Its protein product is CASSPPFRQYNEQFF.

This clone was observed many times. The chain joins TRBV27 to TRBJ1-2; 7 positions match TRBD1. The CDR3 spans 16 residues. The V segment lost 5 bases and the J segment 7 bases; nucleotides outside the gene matches: 16. Germline lookup yields CDR1 MNHEY and CDR2 SMNVEV (reference sequence). In DNA form, the CDR3 reads TGTGCCAGCAGTACAACCCGACAGGGTTGGGGGACTGGCTACACCTTC. Translation: CASSTTRQGWGTGYTF.

J is TRBJ2-1 and V is TRBV28; D may match TRBD1 or TRBD2 (5 bases each). The CDR3 is made up of 13 amino acids. Trimming took 7 bases from V and 7 from J, leaving 14 bases between them. CDR1 and CDR2 from the germline V gene are MDHEN and SYDVKM. The CDR3, as DNA: TGTGCCAGCATAGAGGGGAATAGGAATGAGCAGTTCTTC. Amino acid sequence: CASIEGNRNEQFF.

The V gene is TRBV5-4, the J gene TRBJ2-7, with 12 bases that match TRBD1. The CDR3 is made up of 15 amino acids. Trimming cost V 1 base and J 7 bases; bases outside gene matches: 6. Germline CDR1 and CDR2: SGHNT and YYREEE (reference sequence). The CDR3 nucleotides are TGTGCCAGCAGCTTGACCGGGACAGGGGGCTATGAGCAGTACTTC. The encoded protein is CASSLTGTGGYEQYF.

The genes are TRBV11-3 and TRBJ2-1; TRBD1 matches 7 bases. With 0 bases clipped from V and 3 bases from J, the junction kept 5 bases outside the gene matches. The CDR3 has 16 amino acids. The germline V gene encodes CDR1 SGHNT and CDR2 YENEEA. This CDR3 is CASSLEGTANYNEQFF. As DNA, the CDR3 is TGTGCCAGCAGCTTAGAAGGGACAGCAAACTACAATGAGCAGTTCTTC.

This clone was observed a single time. Other DNA sequences in this sample translate to the same CDR3. The CDR3 loop reads CASSLLGTGNYGYTF. CDR3 nucleotides: TGTGCCAGCAGTTTACTCGGGACAGGGAATTATGGCTACACCTTC. The genes are TRBV28 and TRBJ1-2, with 9 bases that match TRBD1. CDR3 length: 15 residues. From germline, CDR1 is MDHEN and CDR2 SYDVKM. J gave up 5 bases and V 2 bases, and 6 bases lay outside the gene matches.